This T cell receptor (beta chain) was profiled in a study of T cells in Graves' hyperthyroidism and ophthalmopathy. Whole-study findings and limits: Appearing also in blood were most of the thyroid clonotypes expanded above 0.001.

This clonotype was recorded a few times. Its antigen is not identified. What was amplified from RNA transcripts were TCR beta CDR3 regions. The TCR CDR3 was amplified in a first-round RT-PCR using the HTBI primer set. TCRdb reprocessed the multiplex PCR reads via MiXCR and lists one record per CDR3 protein. The sample consists of a few hundred thousand distinct CDR3 sequences, around 14% of them appearing once. The CDR3 has 15 amino acids. V lost 8 bases to trimming and J lost 2 bases, with 15 bases between them. Germline V gene lookup returns CDR1 MDHEN and CDR2 SYDVKM. Those with hyperthyroidism were 18 to 65 years old, newly diagnosed, and ill for under 2 months.

The chain couples TRBV28 to TRBJ2-2; D possibly corresponds to TRBD2 (5 bases). The specimen sequenced was blood. The TCR sequence derives from a woman in her twenties or thirties with Graves' hyperthyroidism. CDR3 bases: TGTGCCAGCGGTATCGGAGGTGGCAACACCGGGGAGCTGTTTTTT. It is translated as CASGIGGGNTGELFF.